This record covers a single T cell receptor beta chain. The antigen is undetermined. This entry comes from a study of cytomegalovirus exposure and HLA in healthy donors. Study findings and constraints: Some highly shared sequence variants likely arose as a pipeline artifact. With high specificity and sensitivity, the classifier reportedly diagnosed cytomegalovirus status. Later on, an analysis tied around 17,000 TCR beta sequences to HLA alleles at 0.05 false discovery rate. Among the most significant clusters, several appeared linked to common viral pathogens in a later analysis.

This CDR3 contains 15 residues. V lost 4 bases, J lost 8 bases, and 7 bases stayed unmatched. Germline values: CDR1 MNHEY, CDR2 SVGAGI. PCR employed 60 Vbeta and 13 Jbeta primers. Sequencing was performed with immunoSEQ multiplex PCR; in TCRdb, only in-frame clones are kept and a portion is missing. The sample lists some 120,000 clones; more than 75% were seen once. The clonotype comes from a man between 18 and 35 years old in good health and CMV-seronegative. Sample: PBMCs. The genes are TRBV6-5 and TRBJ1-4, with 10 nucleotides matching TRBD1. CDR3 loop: CASSFRTGGGEKLFF. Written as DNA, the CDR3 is TGTGCCAGCAGTTTTCGGACAGGGGGTGGAGAAAAACTGTTTTTT.